Sequencing of this TCR beta chain was carried out in a study of blood T cell repertoires in COVID-19. V shed 7 bases and J shed 2 bases, with 14 bases lying between them. This CDR3 has 14 amino acids. CDR1 MNHEY and CDR2 SVGAGI come from the germline V gene. Clones were read by immunoSEQ multiplex PCR, and TCRdb kept only the in-frame ones, dropping some. The table has more than 300,000 clones, almost 90% seen once. The V call is TRBV6-5, the J call TRBJ1-2; the D gene is possibly TRBD1 (6 bases). This TCR derives from a woman between 65 and 79 years old with COVID-19, enrolled during active disease. Material: peripheral blood. The CDR3 is CASTPNDRNYGYTF. The CDR3 DNA sequence: TGTGCCAGCACCCCAAATGACAGGAACTATGGCTACACCTTC.